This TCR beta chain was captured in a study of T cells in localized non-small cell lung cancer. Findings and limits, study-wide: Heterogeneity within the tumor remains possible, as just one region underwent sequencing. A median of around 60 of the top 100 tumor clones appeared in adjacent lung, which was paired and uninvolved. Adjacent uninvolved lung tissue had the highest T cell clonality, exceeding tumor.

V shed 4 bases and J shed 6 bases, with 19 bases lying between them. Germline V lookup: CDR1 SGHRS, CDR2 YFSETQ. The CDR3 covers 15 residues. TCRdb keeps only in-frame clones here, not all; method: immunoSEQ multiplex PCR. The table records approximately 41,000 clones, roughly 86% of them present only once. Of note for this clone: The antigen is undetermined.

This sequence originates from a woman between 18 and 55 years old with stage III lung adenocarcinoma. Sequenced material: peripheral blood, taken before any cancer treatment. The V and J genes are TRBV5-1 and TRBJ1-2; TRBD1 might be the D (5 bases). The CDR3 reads CASSPDRLKSDGYTF. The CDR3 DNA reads TGCGCCAGCAGCCCCGACAGACTAAAGTCTGATGGCTACACCTTC.